The clone carrying this TCR beta chain has a count of ten or more. Antigen unknown. This sample was included in a study of T cell repertoires in cytomegalovirus infection. Study details: The public TCR beta signatures pointed to both CMV infection and matching HLA type.

Study-wide points: Dominating the ex vivo response were HLA-C-restricted CMV-specific TCR beta clonotypes. Carriers of CMV and the relevant HLA type were discriminated by public TCR beta frequency.

One entry per CDR3 protein, called by TCRdb with MiXCR from the reads. The sample shows some 99,000 distinct CDR3 sequences, under 30% of them seen only once. Germline CDR1 and CDR2: SEHNR and FQNEAQ (reference sequence). This CDR3 is 14 amino acids long. The V end was cut by 5 bases, the J end by 2 bases, with 10 bases between. This TCR came from a human donor in good health (CMV status not recorded). Some clones in this sample may be carry-over from other donors' samples. This specimen was CD8+ T cells from cultured PBMCs, taken from culture after CMV antigen stimulation. This sequence joins TRBV7-9 and TRBJ1-3, with D maybe TRBD1 (6 bases). The CDR3, as DNA: TGTGCCAGCAGCGGGGGGGGGCCTGGAAACACCATATATTTT. Translated, it gives CASSGGGPGNTIYF.